This is a list of T cell receptor beta chains from one sample in a study of blood T cell repertoires in COVID-19. Repertoires were generated with immunoSEQ multiplex PCR, while TCRdb's copy carries only in-frame clones and drops some. The sample contains 170,000 or so clones, over 75% of which appear only once. Input material: peripheral blood. All receptors derive from a woman in her sixties or seventies with acute or convalescent COVID-19. Both conserved end residues are part of each CDR3. D genes are given only for firm matches. The size of a clone is reported for some rows only, either as once, few or many, or as a class for expanded clones.

TRBV30	-	TRBJ1-6	TRBD1	TGTGCCTGGAGTGGACGACAGGGGAATAATTCACCCCTCCACTTT	CAWSGRQGNNSPLHF
TRBV29-1	-	TRBJ1-4	-	TGCAGCGTTGAGTCGGAGGGCCATGAAAAACTGTTTTTT	CSVESEGHEKLFF
TRBV24-1	once	TRBJ2-5	TRBD1	TGTGCCACCAGTGCGGGGACAGGTGTGTTCGAGACCCAGTACTTC	CATSAGTGVFETQYF
TRBV5-1	-	TRBJ1-4	-	TGCGCCAGCAGCCAATTCCCCGGGGAAAATGAAAAACTGTTTTTT	CASSQFPGENEKLFF
TRBV5-1	-	TRBJ1-1	-	TGCGCCAGCAGCCTTTCACAGGTAGGCACTGAAGCTTTCTTT	CASSLSQVGTEAFF
TRBV28	-	TRBJ2-2	-	TGTGCCAGCGCCGGGTACTCCGCACCCGGGGAGCTGTTTTTT	CASAGYSAPGELFF
TRBV5-5	-	TRBJ1-2	TRBD1	TGTGCCAGCAGCGTGGGGACAGGGGGGTACTATGGCTACACCTTC	CASSVGTGGYYGYTF
TRBV3-1/TRBV3-2	-	TRBJ1-1	-	TGTGCCAGCAGCCCCAACTGGAACACTGAAGCTTTCTTT	CASSPNWNTEAFF
TRBV6-6	-	TRBJ2-1	TRBD2	TGTGCCAGCAGTTACCCCTCGGGACTAGTACAATATGAGCAGTTCTTC	CASSYPSGLVQYEQFF
TRBV6-2/TRBV6-3	-	TRBJ2-2	TRBD2	TGTGCCAGCAGTTACTATCGCCTTAGCGGGGCGAACACCGGGGAGCTGTTTTTT	CASSYYRLSGANTGELFF
TRBV15	-	TRBJ2-3	-	TGTGCCACCAGTTGGGGGGGCGATACGCAGTATTTT	CATSWGGDTQYF
TRBV24-1	-	TRBJ1-5	-	TGTGCCACCAGTGAAGGAGGGGCCAATCAGCCCCAGCATTTT	CATSEGGANQPQHF
TRBV6-5	-	TRBJ2-5	-	TGTGCCAGCAGTTACGGGAGTGGGAGAGAGACCCAGTACTTC	CASSYGSGRETQYF
TRBV2	-	TRBJ1-4	TRBD1	TGTGCCAGCAGTCAAGACAGGGGTGAAAAACTGTTTTTT	CASSQDRGEKLFF
TRBV21-1	-	TRBJ2-1	-	TGTGCCAGCAGCAACGACTCTGGGGCAGGGATAATTGGCAATGAGCAGTTCTTC	CASSNDSGAGIIGNEQFF
TRBV5-1	-	TRBJ2-1	TRBD2	TGCGCCAGCAACGCGGGAGGGAGATACAATGAGCAGTTCTTC	CASNAGGRYNEQFF
TRBV7-7	-	TRBJ2-1	TRBD2	TGTGCCAGCAGCTTAGTTGGGACTAGCGACAGTGAGCAGTTCTTC	CASSLVGTSDSEQFF
TRBV4-1	-	TRBJ2-3	-	TGCGCCAGCAGCCAAAGATCACAGCTGACAGATACGCAGTATTTT	CASSQRSQLTDTQYF
TRBV24-1	-	TRBJ1-2	-	TGTGCCACCAGTGATTTCGAGGGGGCTAACTATGGCTACACCTTC	CATSDFEGANYGYTF
TRBV7-8	-	TRBJ2-2	-	TGTGCCAGCAGCTTGGACTCCCCAAAGAACACCGGGGAGCTGTTTTTT	CASSLDSPKNTGELFF
TRBV28	-	TRBJ1-1	TRBD1	TGTGCCAGCAGTTTACCGCCGGGACAGGAAGCTTTCTTT	CASSLPPGQEAFF
TRBV29-1	few	TRBJ2-1	TRBD2	TGCAGCGTGAGGGAAGCGGGAGGGCAGGGGAATGAGCAGTTCTTC	CSVREAGGQGNEQFF
TRBV18	-	TRBJ2-5	TRBD1	TGTGCCAGCTCTCAAGCGGACAGGGAAGTGCGACCCCAGTACTTC	CASSQADREVRPQYF
TRBV7-8	-	TRBJ1-3	TRBD1	TGTGCCAGCAGCCCCGGGACAGGCGTTAACACCATATATTTT	CASSPGTGVNTIYF
TRBV7-2	-	TRBJ1-1	-	TGTGCCAGCAGCTTAGTAACATCCAAAGCTTTCTTT	CASSLVTSKAFF
TRBV24-1	medium-sized	TRBJ2-5	TRBD2	TGTGCCACCAGTGATGTTAAAGCGGGGCAAGAGACCCAGTACTTC	CATSDVKAGQETQYF
TRBV2	-	TRBJ1-1	-	TGTGCCAGCAGAGGACAGATGAACACTGAAGCTTTCTTT	CASRGQMNTEAFF
TRBV30	-	TRBJ2-1	TRBD2	TGTGCCTGGAGTACGGGGGGTTTCGTCTCTGAGCAGTTCTTC	CAWSTGGFVSEQFF
TRBV7-9	-	TRBJ2-3	TRBD2	TGTGCCTTACAAGAGGGACTAGCATCAGATACGCAGTATTTT	CALQEGLASDTQYF
TRBV24-1	-	TRBJ2-1	TRBD2	TGTGCCACCAGTGATGGGGTAAGCGGGAGGTCCTACAATGAGCAGTTCTTC	CATSDGVSGRSYNEQFF
TRBV24-1	few	TRBJ2-2	-	TGTGCCACCAGGGACAGGAACACCGGGGAGCTGTTTTTT	CATRDRNTGELFF
TRBV20-1	-	TRBJ2-7	TRBD2	TGCAGTGCTAGTGGGCTAGCGGATGCCTACGAGCAGTACTTC	CSASGLADAYEQYF
TRBV29-1	once	TRBJ2-5	TRBD2	TGCAGCGTCCCGACTAGCGCCCAAGAGACCCAGTACTTC	CSVPTSAQETQYF
TRBV19	-	TRBJ2-7	-	TGTGCCAGTAGTATCCGAGCGGGCCTTCTAGGATCTGTCGAGCAGTACTTC	CASSIRAGLLGSVEQYF
TRBV6-5	few	TRBJ1-1	-	TGTGCCAGCAGACCCCTTCGGCAGGTTAACACTGAAGCTTTCTTT	CASRPLRQVNTEAFF
TRBV30	-	TRBJ2-1	TRBD1	TGTGCCTGGACTCCGGGACAGGGCTCCTACAATGAGCAGTTCTTC	CAWTPGQGSYNEQFF
TRBV5-1	-	TRBJ1-1	-	TGCGCCAGCAGCTTGGAGCCAGGGGTTCAAGCTTTCTTT	CASSLEPGVQAFF
TRBV5-1	-	TRBJ2-1	TRBD2	TGCGCCAGCAGCTCTAGCGGGAGCTCCTACAATGAGCAGTTCTTC	CASSSSGSSYNEQFF
TRBV4-1	-	TRBJ2-2	TRBD2	TGCGCCAGCAGCCAAGCATTGAACCAGCGGGGGCTGGCCGGGGAGCTGTTTTTT	CASSQALNQRGLAGELFF
TRBV2	few	TRBJ1-2	-	TGTGCCAGCGCCGGGGGTCTCCGCTATGGCTACACCTTC	CASAGGLRYGYTF
TRBV30	once	TRBJ1-3	-	TGTGCCTGGGCCCAAGGGGCTGGAAACACCATATATTTT	CAWAQGAGNTIYF
TRBV7-9	-	TRBJ1-6	-	TGTGCCAGCAGCTTAGGGGGGGGTCCAGATTCACCCCTCCACTTT	CASSLGGGPDSPLHF
TRBV3-1/TRBV3-2	-	TRBJ2-7	TRBD1	TGTGCCAGCAGCCAAGTAGAGGGTAGGACAGGGGCCTCCTACGAGCAGTACTTC	CASSQVEGRTGASYEQYF
TRBV7-7	once	TRBJ2-5	-	TGTGCCAGCAGCCGTACAAGGGGAGAGACCCAGTACTTC	CASSRTRGETQYF
TRBV5-1	-	TRBJ1-5	-	TGCGCCAGCAGCTTGGGAGGGAAGAGCAATCAGCCCCAGCATTTT	CASSLGGKSNQPQHF
TRBV27	-	TRBJ2-5	TRBD1	TGTGCCAGCAGTTGGACAGGGGGCGCGAAGACCCAGTACTTC	CASSWTGGAKTQYF
TRBV5-5	-	TRBJ2-7	TRBD2	TGTGCCAGCAGCCTTAGGACTAGCGGGTCTTCCTACGAGCAGTACTTC	CASSLRTSGSSYEQYF
TRBV4-1	few	TRBJ2-1	-	TGCGCCAGCAGCCAGTATGCCGGAGCAACCCCCCCCTACAATGAGCAGTTCTTC	CASSQYAGATPPYNEQFF
TRBV6-6	-	TRBJ1-1	TRBD1	TGTGCCAGCGGGCAGGGGGAGACTGAAGCTTTCTTT	CASGQGETEAFF
TRBV27	-	TRBJ2-1	TRBD2	TGTGCCAGCAGTTCCCGGACTAGCGGGATTGGGTACAATGAGCAGTTCTTC	CASSSRTSGIGYNEQFF
TRBV5-1	-	TRBJ1-2	TRBD1	TGCGCCAGCAGCCCCACCAGTGAGGGGGCCCTATCGCGTGGCTACACCTTC	CASSPTSEGALSRGYTF
TRBV3-1/TRBV3-2	-	TRBJ1-5	TRBD1	TGTGCCAGCAGCCAAAGCGACTACAGGGGGCAGCCCCAGCATTTT	CASSQSDYRGQPQHF
TRBV7-3	-	TRBJ2-3	-	TGTGCCAGCAGCTTAGTCGGAGGGGTCGATACGCAGTATTTT	CASSLVGGVDTQYF